This T cell receptor (beta chain) was documented in a study of blood T cells in healthy people across ages. Overall study results and limits: The lack of PBMC sorting stopped any conclusive naive versus antigen-experienced comparison.

Comment on this clonotype: The target antigen is unknown.

PCR was performed a second time for roughly 6 to 12 cycles using a sample-barcoded 5' primer and a J-beta primer mix. One entry per CDR3 protein, called by TCRdb with MiXCR from the 5' RACE reads. The table records 600,000 to 650,000 distinct CDR3 sequences, approximately 50% of them present only once. With 3 bases removed from V and 2 bases from J, the gap between germline ends came to 8 bases. This CDR3 comprises 13 residues. CDR1 KGHSH and CDR2 LQKENI come from the germline V gene. This chain links TRBV18 with TRBJ2-7, with D perhaps TRBD1 (5 bases). The TCR sequence derives from a man aged 60 to 75 in good health. The sequencing sample was made of blood. CDR3 DNA: TGTGCCAGCTCACCGGTCAGGGCCTACGAGCAGTACTTC. This codes for CASSPVRAYEQYF.